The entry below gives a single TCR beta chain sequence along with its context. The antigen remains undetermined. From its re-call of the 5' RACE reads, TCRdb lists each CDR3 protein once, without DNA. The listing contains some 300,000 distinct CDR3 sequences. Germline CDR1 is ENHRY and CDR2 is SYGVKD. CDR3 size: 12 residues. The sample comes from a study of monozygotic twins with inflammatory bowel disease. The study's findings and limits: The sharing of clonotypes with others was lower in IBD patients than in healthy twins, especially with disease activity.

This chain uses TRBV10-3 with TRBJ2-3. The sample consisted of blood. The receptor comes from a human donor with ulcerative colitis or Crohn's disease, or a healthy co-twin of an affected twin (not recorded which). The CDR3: CAISGNTDTQYF.